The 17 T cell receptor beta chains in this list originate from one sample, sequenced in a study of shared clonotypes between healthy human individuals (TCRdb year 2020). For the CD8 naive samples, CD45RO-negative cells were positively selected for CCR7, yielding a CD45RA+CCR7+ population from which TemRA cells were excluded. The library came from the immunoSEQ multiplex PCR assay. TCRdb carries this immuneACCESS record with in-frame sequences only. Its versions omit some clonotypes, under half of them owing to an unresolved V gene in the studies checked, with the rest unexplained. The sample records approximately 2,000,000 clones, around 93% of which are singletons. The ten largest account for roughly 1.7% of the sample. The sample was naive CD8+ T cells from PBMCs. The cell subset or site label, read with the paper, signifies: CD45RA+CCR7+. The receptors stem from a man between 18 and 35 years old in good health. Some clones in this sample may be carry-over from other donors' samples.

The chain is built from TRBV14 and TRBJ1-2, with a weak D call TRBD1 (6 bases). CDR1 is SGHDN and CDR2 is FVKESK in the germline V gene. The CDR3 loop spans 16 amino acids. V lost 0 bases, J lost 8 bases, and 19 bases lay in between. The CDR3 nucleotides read TGTGCCAGCAGCCAAGACAGGGCAGGGGCGTTTGGAGGCTACACCTTC. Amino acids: CASSQDRAGAFGGYTF. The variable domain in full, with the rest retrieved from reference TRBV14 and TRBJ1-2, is EAGVTQFPSHSVIEKGQTVTLRCDPISGHDNLYWYRRVMGKEIKFLLHFVKESKQDESGMPNNRFLAERTGGTYSTLKVQPAELEDSGVYFCASSQDRAGAFGGYTFGSGTRLTVV.

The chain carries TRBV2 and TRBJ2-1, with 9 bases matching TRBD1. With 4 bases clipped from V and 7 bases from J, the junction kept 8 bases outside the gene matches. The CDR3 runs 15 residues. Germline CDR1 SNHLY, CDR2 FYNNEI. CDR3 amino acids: CASSAPGTGNNEQFF. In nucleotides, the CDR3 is TGTGCCAGCAGTGCCCCGGGGACAGGGAATAATGAGCAGTTCTTC. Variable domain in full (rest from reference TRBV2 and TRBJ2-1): EPEVTQTPSHQVTQMGQEVILRCVPISNHLYFYWYRQILGQKVEFLVSFYNNEISEKSEIFDDQFSVERPDGSNFTLKIRSTKLEDSAMYFCASSAPGTGNNEQFFGPGTRLTVL.

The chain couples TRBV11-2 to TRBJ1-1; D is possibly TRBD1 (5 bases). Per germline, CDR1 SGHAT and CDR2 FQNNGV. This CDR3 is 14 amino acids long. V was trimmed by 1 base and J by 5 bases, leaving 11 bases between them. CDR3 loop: CASSLVGWGTEAFF. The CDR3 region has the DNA TGTGCCAGCAGCTTAGTGGGGTGGGGGACTGAAGCTTTCTTT.

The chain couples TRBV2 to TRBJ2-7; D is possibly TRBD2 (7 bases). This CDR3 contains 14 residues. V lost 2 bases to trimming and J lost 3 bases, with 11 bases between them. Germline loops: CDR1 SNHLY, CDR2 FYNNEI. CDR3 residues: CASSESGGSYEQYF. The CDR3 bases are TGTGCCAGCAGTGAATCGGGGGGCAGCTACGAGCAGTACTTC. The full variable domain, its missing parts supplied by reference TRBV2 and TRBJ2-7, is EPEVTQTPSHQVTQMGQEVILRCVPISNHLYFYWYRQILGQKVEFLVSFYNNEISEKSEIFDDQFSVERPDGSNFTLKIRSTKLEDSAMYFCASSESGGSYEQYFGPGTRLTVT.

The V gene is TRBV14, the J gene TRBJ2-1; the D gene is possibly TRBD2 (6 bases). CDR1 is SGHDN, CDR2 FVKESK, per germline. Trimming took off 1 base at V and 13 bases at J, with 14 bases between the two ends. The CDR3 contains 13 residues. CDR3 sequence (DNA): TGTGCCAGCAGCCAAGTAGGAGGGGCTAGTCAGTTCTTC. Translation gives CASSQVGGASQFF.

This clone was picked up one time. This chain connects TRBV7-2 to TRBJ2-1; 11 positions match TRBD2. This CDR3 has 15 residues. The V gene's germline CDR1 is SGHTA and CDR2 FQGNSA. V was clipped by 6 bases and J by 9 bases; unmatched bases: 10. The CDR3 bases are TGTGCCAGCAGACTTACTAGCGGGAGTGGGGGTGAGCAGTTCTTC. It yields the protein CASRLTSGSGGEQFF.

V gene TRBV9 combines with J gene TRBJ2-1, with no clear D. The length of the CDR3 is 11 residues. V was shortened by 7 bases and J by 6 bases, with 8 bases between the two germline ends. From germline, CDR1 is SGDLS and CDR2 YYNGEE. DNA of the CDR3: TGTGCCAGCTCAAAAGGCAATGAGCAGTTCTTC. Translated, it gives CASSKGNEQFF.

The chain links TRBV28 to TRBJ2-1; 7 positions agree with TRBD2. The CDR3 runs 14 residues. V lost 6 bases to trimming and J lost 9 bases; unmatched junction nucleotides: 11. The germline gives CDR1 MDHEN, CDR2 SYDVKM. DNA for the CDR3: TGTGCCAGCAGAGCCCGACTAGCTTCGGCTGAGCAGTTCTTC. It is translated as CASRARLASAEQFF.

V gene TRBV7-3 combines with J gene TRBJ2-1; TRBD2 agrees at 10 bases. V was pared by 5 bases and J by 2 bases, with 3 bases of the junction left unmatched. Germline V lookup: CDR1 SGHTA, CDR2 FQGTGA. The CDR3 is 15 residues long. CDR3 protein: CASSALAGAYNEQFF. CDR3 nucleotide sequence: TGTGCCAGCAGCGCTCTAGCGGGAGCCTACAATGAGCAGTTCTTC.

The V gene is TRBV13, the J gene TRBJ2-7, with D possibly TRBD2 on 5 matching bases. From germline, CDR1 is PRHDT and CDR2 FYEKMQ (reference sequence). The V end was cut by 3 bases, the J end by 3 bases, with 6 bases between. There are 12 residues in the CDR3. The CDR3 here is CASSFEGYEQYF. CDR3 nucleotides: TGTGCCAGCAGCTTCGAGGGCTACGAGCAGTACTTC. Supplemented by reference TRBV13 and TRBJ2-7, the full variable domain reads AAGVIQSPRHLIKEKRETATLKCYPIPRHDTVYWYQQGPGQDPQFLISFYEKMQSDKGSIPDRFSAQQFSDYHSELNMSSLELGDSALYFCASSFEGYEQYFGPGTRLTVT.

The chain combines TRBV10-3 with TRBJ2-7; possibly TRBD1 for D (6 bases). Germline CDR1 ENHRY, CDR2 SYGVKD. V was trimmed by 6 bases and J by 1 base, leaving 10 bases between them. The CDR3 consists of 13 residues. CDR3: CAIRDSGSYEQYF. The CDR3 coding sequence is TGTGCCATCAGGGACAGTGGATCCTACGAGCAGTACTTC.

CDR3 nucleotide sequence: TGTGCCACCAGCCAGAGTACCGAAGCTTTCTTT. Its protein product is CATSQSTEAFF. This chain connects TRBV15 to TRBJ1-1; D remains ambiguous. The germline V and J ends were trimmed by 5 bases and 8 bases, with 9 bases remaining between them. The length of the CDR3 is 11 residues. The germline CDR1 and CDR2 sequences are LNHNV and YYDKDF (reference sequence).

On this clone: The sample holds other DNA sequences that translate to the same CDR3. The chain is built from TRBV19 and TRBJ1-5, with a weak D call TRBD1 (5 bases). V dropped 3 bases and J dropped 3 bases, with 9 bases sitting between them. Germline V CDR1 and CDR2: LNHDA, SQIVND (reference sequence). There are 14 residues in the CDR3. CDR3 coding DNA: TGTGCCAGTAGTATCAGGGACCACAATCAGCCCCAGCATTTT. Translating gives CASSIRDHNQPQHF.

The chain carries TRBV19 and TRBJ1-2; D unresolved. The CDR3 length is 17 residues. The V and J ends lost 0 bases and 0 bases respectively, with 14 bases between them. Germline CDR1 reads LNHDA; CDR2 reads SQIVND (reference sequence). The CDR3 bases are TGTGCCAGTAGTATAGATGAAGAGCACGGCGCTAACTATGGCTACACCTTC. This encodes CASSIDEEHGANYGYTF.

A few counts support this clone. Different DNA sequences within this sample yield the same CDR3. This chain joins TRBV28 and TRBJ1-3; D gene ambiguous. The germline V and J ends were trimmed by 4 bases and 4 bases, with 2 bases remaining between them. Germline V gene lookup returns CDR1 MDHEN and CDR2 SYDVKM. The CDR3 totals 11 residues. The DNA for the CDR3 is TGTGCCAGCAGTTGGGGAAACACCATATATTTT. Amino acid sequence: CASSWGNTIYF.

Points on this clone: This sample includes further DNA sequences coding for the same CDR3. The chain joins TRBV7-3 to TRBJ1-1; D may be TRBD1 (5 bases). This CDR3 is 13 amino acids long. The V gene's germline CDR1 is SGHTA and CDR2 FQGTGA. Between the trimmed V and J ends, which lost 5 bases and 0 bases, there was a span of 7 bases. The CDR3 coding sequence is TGTGCCAGCAGCACGACAGTGAACACTGAAGCTTTCTTT. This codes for CASSTTVNTEAFF.

The CDR3 DNA reads as TGTGCCAGCAGTTCCCTGGGGGGGCAGGCCTATGGCTACACCTTC. It is translated as CASSSLGGQAYGYTF. This sequence joins TRBV27 and TRBJ1-2; possible D gene TRBD1, 6 bases. Trimming took off 4 bases at V and 4 bases at J, with 16 bases between the two ends. The CDR3 extends over 15 amino acids. Germline V gene lookup returns CDR1 MNHEY and CDR2 SMNVEV (reference sequence).